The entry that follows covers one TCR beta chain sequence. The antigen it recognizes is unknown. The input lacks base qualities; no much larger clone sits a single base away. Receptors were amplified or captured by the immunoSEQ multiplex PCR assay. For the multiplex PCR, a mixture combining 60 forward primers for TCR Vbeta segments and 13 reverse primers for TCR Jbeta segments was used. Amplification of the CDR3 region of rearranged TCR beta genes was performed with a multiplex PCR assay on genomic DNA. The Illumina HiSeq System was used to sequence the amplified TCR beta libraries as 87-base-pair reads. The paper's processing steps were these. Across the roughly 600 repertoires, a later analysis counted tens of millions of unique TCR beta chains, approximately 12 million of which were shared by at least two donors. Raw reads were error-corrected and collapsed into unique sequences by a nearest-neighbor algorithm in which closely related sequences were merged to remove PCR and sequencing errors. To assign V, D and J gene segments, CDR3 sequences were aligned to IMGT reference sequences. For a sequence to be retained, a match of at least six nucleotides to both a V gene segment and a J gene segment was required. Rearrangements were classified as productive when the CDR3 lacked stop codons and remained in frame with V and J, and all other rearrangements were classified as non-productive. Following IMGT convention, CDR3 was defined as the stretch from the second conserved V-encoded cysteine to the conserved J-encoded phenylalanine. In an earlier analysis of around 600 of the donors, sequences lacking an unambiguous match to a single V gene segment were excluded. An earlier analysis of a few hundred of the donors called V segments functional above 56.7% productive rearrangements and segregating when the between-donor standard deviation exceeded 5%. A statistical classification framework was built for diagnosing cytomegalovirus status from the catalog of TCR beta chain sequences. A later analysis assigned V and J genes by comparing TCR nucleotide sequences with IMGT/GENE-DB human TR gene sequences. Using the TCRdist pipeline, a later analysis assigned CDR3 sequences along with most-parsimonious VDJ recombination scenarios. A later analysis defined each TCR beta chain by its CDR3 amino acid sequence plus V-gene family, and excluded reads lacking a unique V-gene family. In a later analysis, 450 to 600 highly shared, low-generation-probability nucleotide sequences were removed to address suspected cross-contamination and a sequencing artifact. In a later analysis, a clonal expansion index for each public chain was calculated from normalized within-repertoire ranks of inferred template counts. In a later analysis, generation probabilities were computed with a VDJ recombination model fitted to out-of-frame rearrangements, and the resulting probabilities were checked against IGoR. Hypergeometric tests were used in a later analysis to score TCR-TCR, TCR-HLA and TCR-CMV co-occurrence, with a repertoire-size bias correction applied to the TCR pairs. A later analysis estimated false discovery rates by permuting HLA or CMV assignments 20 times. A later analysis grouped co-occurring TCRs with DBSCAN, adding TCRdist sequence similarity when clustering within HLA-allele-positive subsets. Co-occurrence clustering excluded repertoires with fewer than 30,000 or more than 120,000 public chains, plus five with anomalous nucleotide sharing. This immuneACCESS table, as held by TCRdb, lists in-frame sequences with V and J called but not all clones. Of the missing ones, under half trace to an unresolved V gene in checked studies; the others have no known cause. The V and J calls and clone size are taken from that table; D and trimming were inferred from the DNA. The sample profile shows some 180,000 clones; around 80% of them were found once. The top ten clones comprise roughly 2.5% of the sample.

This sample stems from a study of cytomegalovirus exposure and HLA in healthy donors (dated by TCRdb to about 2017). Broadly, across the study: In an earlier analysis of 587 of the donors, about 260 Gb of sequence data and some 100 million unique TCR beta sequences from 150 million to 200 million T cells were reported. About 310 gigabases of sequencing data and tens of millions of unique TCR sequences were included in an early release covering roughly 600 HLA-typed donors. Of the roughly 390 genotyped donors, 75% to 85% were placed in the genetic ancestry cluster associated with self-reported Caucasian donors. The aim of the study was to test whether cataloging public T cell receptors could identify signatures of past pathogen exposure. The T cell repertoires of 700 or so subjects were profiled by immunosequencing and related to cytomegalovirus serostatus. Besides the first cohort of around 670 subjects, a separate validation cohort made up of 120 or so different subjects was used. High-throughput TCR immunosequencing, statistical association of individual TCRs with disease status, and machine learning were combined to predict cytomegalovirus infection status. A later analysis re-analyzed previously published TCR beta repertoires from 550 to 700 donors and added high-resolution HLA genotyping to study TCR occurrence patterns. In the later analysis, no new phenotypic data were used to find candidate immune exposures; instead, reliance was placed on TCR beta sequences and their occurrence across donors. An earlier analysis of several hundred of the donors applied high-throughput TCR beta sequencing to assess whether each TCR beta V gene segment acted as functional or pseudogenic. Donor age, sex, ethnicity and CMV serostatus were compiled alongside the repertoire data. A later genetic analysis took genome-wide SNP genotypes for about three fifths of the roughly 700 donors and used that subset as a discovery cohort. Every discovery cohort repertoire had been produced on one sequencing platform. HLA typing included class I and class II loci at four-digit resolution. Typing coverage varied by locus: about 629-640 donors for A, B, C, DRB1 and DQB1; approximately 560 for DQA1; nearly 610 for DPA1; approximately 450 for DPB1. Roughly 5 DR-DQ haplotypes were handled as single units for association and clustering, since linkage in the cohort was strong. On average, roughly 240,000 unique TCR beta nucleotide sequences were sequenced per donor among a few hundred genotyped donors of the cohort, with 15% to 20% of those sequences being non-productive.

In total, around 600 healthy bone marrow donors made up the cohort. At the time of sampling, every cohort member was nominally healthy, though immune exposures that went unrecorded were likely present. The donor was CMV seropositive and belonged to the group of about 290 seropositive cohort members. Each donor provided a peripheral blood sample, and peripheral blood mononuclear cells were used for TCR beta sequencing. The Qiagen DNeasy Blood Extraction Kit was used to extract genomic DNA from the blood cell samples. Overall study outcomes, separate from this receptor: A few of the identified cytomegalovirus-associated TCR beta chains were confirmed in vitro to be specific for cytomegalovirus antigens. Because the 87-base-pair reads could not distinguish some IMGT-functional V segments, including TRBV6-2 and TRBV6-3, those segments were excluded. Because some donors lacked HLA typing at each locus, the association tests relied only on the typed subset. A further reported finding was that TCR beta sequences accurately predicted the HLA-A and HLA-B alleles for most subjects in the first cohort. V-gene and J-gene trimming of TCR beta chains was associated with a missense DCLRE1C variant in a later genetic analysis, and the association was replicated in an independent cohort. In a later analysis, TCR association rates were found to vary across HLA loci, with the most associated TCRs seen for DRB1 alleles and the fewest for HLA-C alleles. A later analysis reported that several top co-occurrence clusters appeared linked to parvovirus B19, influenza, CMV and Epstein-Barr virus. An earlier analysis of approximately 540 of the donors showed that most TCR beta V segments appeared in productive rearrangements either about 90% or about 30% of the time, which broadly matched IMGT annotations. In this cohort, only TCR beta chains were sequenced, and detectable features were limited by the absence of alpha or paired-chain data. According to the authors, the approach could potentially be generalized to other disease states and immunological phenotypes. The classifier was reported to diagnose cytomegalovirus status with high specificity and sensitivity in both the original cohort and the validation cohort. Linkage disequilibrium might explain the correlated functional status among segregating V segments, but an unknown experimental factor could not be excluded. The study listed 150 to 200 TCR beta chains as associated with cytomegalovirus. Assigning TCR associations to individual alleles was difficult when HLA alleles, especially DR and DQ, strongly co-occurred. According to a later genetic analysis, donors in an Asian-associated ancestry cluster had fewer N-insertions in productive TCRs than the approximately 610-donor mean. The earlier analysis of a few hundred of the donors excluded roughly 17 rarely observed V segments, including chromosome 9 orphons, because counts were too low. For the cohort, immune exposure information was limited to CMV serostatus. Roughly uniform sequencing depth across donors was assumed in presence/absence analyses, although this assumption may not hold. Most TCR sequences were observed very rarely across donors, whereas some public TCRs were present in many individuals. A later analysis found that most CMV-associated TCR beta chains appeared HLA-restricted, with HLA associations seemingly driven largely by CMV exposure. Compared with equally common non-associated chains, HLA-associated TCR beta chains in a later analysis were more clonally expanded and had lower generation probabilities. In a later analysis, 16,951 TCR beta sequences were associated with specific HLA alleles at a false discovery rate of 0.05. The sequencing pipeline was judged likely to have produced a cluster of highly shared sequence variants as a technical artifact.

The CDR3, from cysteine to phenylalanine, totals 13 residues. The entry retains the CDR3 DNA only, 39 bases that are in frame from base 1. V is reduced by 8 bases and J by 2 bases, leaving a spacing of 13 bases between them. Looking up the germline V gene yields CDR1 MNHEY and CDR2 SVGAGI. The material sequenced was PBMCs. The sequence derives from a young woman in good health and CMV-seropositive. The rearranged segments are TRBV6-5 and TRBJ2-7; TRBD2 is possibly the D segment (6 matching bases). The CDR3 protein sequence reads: CASGKGGTYEQYF. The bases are TGTGCCAGCGGAAAGGGAGGTACCTACGAGCAGTACTTC.